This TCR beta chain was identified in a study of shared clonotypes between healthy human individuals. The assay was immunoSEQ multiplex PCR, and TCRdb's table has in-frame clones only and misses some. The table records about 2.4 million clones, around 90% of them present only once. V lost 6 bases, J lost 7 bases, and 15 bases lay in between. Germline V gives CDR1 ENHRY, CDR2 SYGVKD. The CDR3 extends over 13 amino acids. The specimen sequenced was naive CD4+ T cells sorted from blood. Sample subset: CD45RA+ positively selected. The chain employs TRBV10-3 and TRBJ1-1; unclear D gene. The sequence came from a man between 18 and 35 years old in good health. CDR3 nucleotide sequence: TGTGCCATCAGGGGTGGAAGGGAGGTTGAAGCTTTCTTT. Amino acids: CAIRGGREVEAFF.